This entry features one TCR beta chain sequence. The data originate from a study of blood T cell repertoires in COVID-19. Trimming pared 3 bases from V and 5 bases from J, leaving 9 bases between. The CDR3 is made up of 13 amino acids. Germline V gene sequence: CDR1 LNHDA, CDR2 SQIVND (reference sequence). The method was immunoSEQ multiplex PCR; TCRdb's version includes in-frame clones alone and lacks a portion of them. The sample gives fewer than 300,000 clones, about 86% of which show up once; 5.7% is in the top ten. The sample taken for sequencing was peripheral blood. The sequence came from a man aged 80 or over with acute or convalescent COVID-19. The chain uses TRBV19 and TRBJ2-3; tentatively, D is TRBD2 (6 bases). CDR3 residues: CASSIRRGDTQYF. In DNA, the CDR3 is TGTGCCAGTAGTATCCGGAGGGGAGATACGCAGTATTTT.